These 2 T cell receptor beta chains came from one sample sequenced in a study of T cell responses to AZD1222 COVID-19 vaccine. TCRdb keeps only in-frame clones here, not all; method: immunoSEQ multiplex PCR. In the table there are approximately 75,000 clones, around 87% of which are singletons. Sequencing used peripheral blood, obtained 28 days after the second AZD1222 dose. The receptors come from an adult who received the AZD1222 COVID-19 vaccine.

This chain links TRBV4-1 with TRBJ1-2, with 7 positions matching TRBD1. Per the germline V gene, CDR1 is MGHRA and CDR2 is YSYEKL. V trimming: 3 bases; J trimming: 5 bases; junction bases outside the gene matches: 6. CDR3 length: 14 amino acids. The CDR3 DNA reads as TGCGCCAGCAGCCATCTTGGACAGGAGTATGGCTACACCTTC. Translation gives CASSHLGQEYGYTF.

CDR3 residues: CAWSGTGAGNTIYF. The CDR3 coding sequence is TGTGCCTGGAGTGGGACAGGGGCTGGAAACACCATATATTTT. The chain uses TRBV30 and TRBJ1-3; 9 bases are a match to TRBD1. The germline V gene encodes CDR1 GTSNPN and CDR2 SVGIG (reference sequence). This CDR3 spans 14 amino acids. Unmatched junction bases numbered 0, after V lost 1 base and J lost 2 bases.